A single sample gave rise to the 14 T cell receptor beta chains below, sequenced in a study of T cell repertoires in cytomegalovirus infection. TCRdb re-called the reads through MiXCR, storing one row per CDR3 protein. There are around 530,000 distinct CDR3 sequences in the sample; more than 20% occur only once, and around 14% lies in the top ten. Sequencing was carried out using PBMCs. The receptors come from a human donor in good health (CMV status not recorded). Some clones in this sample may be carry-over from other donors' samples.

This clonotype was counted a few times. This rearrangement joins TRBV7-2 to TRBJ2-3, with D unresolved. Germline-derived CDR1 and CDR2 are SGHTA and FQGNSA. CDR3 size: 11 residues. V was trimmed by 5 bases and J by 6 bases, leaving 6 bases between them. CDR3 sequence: CASSRQDTQYF. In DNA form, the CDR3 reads TGTGCCAGCAGCCGCCAGGATACGCAGTATTTT. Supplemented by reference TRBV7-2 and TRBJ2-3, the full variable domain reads GAGVSQSPSNKVTEKGKDVELRCDPISGHTALYWYRQSLGQGLEFLIYFQGNSAPDKSGLPSDRFSAERTGGSVSTLTIQRTQQEDSAVYLCASSRQDTQYFGPGTRLTVL.

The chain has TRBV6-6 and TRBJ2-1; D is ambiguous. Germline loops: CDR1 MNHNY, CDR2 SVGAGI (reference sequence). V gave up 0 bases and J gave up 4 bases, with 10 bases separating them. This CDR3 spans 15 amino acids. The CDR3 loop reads CASSYSARSYNEQFF. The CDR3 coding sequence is TGTGCCAGCAGTTACTCGGCGAGAAGTTACAATGAGCAGTTCTTC.

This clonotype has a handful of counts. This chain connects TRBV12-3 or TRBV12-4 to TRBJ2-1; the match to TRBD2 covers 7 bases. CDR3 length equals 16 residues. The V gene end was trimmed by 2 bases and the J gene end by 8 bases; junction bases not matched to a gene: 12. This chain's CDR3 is CASSLLVAGVGHEQFF. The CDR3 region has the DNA TGTGCCAGCAGTTTACTCGTAGCGGGTGTTGGTCATGAGCAGTTCTTC.

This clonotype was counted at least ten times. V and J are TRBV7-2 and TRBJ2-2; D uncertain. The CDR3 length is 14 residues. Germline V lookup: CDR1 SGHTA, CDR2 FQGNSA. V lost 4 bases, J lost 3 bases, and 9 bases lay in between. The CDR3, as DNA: TGTGCCAGCAGCTCAGACTCCTACACCGGGGAGCTGTTTTTT. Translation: CASSSDSYTGELFF.

CDR3 DNA sequence: TGTGCCAGTAGTGGGTCGGGAATATCAGATACGCAGTATTTT. It yields the protein CASSGSGISDTQYF. The V and J genes are TRBV19 and TRBJ2-3, with D possibly TRBD2 on 5 matching bases. The CDR3 extends over 14 amino acids. Per the germline V gene, CDR1 is LNHDA and CDR2 is SQIVND (reference sequence). The germline V and J ends were trimmed by 5 bases and 4 bases, with 13 bases remaining between them.

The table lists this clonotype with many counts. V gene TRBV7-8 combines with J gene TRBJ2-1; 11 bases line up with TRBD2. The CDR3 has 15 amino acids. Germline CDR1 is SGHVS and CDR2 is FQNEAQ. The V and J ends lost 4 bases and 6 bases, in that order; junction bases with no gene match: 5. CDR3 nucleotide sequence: TGTGCCAGCAGCTACCAGGGACTAGCGGTCAATGAGCAGTTCTTC. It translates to CASSYQGLAVNEQFF. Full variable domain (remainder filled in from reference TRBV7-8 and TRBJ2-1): GAGVSQSPRYKVAKRGQDVALRCDPISGHVSLFWYQQALGQGPEFLTYFQNEAQLDKSGLPSDRFFAERPEGSVSTLKIQRTQQEDSAVYLCASSYQGLAVNEQFFGPGTRLTVL.

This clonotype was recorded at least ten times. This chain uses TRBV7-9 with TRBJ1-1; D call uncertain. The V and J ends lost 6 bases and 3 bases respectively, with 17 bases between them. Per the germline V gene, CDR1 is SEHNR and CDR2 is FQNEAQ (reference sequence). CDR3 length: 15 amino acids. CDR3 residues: CASRTMGIGYTEAFF. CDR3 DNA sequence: TGTGCCAGCAGAACTATGGGCATCGGATACACTGAAGCTTTCTTT.

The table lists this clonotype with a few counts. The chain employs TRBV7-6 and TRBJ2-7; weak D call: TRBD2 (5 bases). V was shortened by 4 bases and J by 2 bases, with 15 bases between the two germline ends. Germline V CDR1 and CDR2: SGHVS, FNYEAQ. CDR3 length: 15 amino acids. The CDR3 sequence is CASSSPESGTYEQYV. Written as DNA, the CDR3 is TGTGCCAGCAGCTCCCCGGAGAGCGGAACCTACGAGCAGTACGTC.

CDR3 region: CASRLDLDNEQFF. CDR3 nucleotide sequence: TGTGCCAGCAGACTAGACTTGGACAATGAGCAGTTCTTC. This chain links TRBV6-6 with TRBJ2-1; tentatively, D is TRBD2 (5 bases). Germline V gives CDR1 MNHNY, CDR2 SVGAGI (reference sequence). The CDR3 extends over 13 amino acids. V dropped 6 bases and J dropped 5 bases, with 11 bases sitting between them.

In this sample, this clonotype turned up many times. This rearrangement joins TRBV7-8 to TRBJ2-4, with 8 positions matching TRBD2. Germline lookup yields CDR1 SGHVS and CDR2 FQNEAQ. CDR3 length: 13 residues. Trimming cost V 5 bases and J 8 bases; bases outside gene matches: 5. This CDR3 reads CASSPGGGYIQYF. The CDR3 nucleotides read TGTGCCAGCAGCCCCGGGGGGGGATACATTCAGTACTTC.

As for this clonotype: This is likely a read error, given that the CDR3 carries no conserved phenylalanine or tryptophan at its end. The CDR3: CASSIEGLPNTEAFL. The CDR3 region has the DNA TGTGCCAGTAGTATAGAAGGACTGCCGAACACTGAAGCTTTCTTG. V and J are TRBV19 and TRBJ1-1, with D hard to call. CDR3 length equals 15 residues. Between the trimmed V and J ends, which lost 0 bases and 1 base, there was a span of 9 bases. CDR1 and CDR2 (germline): LNHDA, SQIVND (reference sequence).

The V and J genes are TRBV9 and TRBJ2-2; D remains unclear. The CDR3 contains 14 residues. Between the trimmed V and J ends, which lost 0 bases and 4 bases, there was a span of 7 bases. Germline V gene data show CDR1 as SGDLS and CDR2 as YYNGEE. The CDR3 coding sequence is TGTGCCAGCAGCGTAGCCGTGGGCACCGGGGAGCTGTTTTTT. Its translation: CASSVAVGTGELFF.

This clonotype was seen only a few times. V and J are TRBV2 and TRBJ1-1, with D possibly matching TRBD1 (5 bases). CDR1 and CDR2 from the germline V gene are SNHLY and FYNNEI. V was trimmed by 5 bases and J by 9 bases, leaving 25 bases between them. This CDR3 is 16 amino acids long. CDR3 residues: CASSPPGGGLAVQAFF. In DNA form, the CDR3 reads TGTGCCAGCAGTCCCCCGGGGGGAGGTCTCGCCGTTCAAGCTTTCTTT. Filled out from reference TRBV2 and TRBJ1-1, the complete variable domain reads EPEVTQTPSHQVTQMGQEVILRCVPISNHLYFYWYRQILGQKVEFLVSFYNNEISEKSEIFDDQFSVERPDGSNFTLKIRSTKLEDSAMYFCASSPPGGGLAVQAFFGQGTRLTVV.

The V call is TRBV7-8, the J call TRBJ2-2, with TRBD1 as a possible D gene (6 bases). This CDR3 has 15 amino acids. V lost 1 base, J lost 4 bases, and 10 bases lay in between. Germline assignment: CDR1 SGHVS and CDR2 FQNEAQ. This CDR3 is CASSLVRGGTGELFF. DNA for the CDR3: TGTGCCAGCAGCTTAGTCAGGGGTGGCACCGGGGAGCTGTTTTTT.